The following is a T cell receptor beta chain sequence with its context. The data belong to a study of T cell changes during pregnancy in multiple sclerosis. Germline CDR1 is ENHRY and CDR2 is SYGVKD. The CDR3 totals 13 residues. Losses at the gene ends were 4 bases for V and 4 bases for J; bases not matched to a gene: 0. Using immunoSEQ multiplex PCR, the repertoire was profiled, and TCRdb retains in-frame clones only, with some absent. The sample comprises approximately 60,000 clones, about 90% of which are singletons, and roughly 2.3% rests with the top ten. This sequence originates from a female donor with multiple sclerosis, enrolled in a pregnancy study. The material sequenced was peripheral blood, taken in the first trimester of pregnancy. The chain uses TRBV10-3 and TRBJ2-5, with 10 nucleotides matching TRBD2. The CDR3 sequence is CAISVAGGETQYF. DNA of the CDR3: TGTGCCATCAGTGTAGCGGGGGGAGAGACCCAGTACTTC.